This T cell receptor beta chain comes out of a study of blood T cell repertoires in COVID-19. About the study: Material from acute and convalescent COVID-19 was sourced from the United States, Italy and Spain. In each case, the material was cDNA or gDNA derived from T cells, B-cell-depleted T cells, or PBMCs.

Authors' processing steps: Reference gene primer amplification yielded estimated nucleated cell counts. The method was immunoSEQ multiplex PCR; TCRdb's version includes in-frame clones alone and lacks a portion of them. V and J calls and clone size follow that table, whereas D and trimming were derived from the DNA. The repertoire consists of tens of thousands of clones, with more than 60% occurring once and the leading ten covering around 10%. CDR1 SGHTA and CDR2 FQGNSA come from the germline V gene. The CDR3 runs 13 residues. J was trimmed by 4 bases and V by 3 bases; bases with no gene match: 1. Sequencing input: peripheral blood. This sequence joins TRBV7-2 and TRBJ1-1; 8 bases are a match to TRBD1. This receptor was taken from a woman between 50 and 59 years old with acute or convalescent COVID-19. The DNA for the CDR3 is TGTGCCAGCAGCTTCGACAGGGGCACTGAAGCTTTCTTT. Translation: CASSFDRGTEAFF.